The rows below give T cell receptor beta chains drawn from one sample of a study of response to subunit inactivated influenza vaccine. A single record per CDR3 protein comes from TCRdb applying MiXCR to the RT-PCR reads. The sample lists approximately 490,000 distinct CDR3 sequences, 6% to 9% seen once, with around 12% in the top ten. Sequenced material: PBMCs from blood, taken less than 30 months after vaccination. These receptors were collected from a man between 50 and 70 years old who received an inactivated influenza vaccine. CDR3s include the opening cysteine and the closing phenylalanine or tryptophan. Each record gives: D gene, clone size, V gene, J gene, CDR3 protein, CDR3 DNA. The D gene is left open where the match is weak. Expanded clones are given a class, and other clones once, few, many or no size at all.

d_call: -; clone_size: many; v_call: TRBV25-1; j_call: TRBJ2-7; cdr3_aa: CASSEFYVYEQYF; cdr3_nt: TGTGCCAGCAGTGAATTCTATGTCTACGAGCAGTACTTC
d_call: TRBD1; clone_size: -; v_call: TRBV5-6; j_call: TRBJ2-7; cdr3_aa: CASSPDSGTGIEQYF; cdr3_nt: TGTGCCAGCAGCCCCGACTCCGGGACAGGGATCGAGCAGTACTTC
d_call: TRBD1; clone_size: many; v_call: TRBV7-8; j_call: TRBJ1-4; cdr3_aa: CASSRDREDSTNEKLFF; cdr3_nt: TGTGCCAGCAGCCGGGACAGGGAGGATTCGACTAATGAAAAACTGTTTTTT
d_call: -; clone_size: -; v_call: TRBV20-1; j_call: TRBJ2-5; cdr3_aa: CSAEGSQETQYF; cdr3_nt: TGCAGTGCTGAGGGGAGCCAAGAGACCCAGTACTTC
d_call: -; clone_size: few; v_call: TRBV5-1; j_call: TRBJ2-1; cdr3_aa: CASSKDGDNEQFF; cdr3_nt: TGCGCCAGCAGCAAGGACGGTGACAATGAGCAGTTCTTC
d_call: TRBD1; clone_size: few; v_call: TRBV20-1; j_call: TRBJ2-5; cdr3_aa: CSARSGQGDRETQYF; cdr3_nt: TGCAGTGCTAGATCCGGACAGGGAGATCGAGAGACCCAGTACTTC
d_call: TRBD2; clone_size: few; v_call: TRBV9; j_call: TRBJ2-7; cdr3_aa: CASSVGWLAGDYEQYF; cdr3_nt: TGTGCCAGCAGCGTAGGATGGCTAGCGGGAGACTACGAGCAGTACTTC
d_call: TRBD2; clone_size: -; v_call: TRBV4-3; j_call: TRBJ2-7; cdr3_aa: CASSQGLANSYEQYF; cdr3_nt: TGCGCCAGCAGCCAAGGACTAGCGAACTCCTACGAGCAGTACTTC
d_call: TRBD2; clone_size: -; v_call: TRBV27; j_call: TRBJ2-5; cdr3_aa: CASRRTSGIQETQYF; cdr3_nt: TGTGCCAGCAGGAGGACTAGCGGGATCCAAGAGACCCAGTACTTC
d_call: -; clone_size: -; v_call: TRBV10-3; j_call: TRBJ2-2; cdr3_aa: CAISESQSGELFF; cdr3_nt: TGTGCCATCAGTGAGTCACAATCCGGGGAGCTGTTTTTT
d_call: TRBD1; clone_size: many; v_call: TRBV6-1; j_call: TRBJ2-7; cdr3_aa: CASSHDRDYEQYF; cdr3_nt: TGTGCCAGCAGTCATGACAGGGACTACGAGCAGTACTTC
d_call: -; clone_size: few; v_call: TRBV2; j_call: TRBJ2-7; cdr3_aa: CASSDRHEQYF; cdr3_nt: TGTGCCAGCAGTGACCGCCACGAGCAGTACTTC
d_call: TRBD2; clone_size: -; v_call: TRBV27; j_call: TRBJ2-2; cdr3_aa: CASSWVTSGSLGTGELFF; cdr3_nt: TGTGCCAGCAGTTGGGTGACTAGCGGGAGTTTGGGCACCGGGGAGCTGTTTTTT
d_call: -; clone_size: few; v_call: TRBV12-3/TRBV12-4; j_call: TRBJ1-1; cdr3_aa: CASSLRRYTEAFF; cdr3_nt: TGTGCCAGCAGTTTACGGAGGTACACTGAAGCTTTCTTT
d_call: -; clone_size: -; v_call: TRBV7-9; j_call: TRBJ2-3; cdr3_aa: CASSYPGGVGQYF; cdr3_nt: TGTGCCAGCAGCTACCCCGGGGGTGTCGGGCAGTATTTT
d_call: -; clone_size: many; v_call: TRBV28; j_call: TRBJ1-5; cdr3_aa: CASRINSPGSNQPQHF; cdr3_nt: TGTGCCAGCAGGATTAATTCACCAGGGAGCAATCAGCCCCAGCATTTT
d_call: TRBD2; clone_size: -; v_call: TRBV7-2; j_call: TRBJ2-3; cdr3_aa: CASSQNPPTSGGHLVF; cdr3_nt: TGTGCCAGCAGCCAAAACCCTCCCACTAGCGGCGGACACTTAGTTTTT
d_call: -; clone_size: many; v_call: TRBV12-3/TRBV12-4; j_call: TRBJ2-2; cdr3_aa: CASSFGAGELFF; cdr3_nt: TGTGCCAGCAGTTTTGGGGCCGGGGAGCTGTTTTTT
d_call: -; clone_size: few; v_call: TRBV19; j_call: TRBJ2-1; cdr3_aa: CASSIAFRREQFF; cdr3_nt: TGTGCCAGTAGTATAGCGTTTCGGCGGGAGCAGTTCTTC
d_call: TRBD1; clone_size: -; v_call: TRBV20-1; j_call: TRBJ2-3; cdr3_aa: CSAVFGTGITDTQYF; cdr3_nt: TGCAGTGCTGTATTCGGGACAGGGATCACAGATACGCAGTATTTT
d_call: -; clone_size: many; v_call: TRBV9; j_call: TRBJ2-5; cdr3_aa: CASSAGLLETQYF; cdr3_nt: TGTGCCAGCAGCGCCGGACTACTTGAGACCCAGTACTTC
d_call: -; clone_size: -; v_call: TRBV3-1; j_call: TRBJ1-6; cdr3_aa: CASSQDPTSYNSPLHF; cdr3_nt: TGTGCCAGCAGCCAAGATCCGACATCTTATAATTCACCCCTCCACTTT
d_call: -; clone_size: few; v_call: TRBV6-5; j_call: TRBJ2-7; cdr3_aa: CASSYSKLGMEQYF; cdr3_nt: TGTGCCAGCAGTTACTCGAAGCTGGGGATGGAGCAGTACTTC
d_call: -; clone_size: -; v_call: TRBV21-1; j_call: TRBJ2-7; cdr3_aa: CASTYTGSYEQYF; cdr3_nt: TGTGCCAGCACCTACACAGGATCCTACGAGCAGTACTTC
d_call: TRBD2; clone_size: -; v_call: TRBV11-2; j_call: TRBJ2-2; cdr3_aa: CASTPRLAGELVRWTGELFF; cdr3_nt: TGTGCCAGCACCCCGCGACTAGCGGGAGAATTAGTGAGATGGACCGGGGAGCTGTTTTTT
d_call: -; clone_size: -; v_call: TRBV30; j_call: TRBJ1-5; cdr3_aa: CACNRAVGQPQHF; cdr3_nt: TGTGCCTGTAACAGGGCTGTCGGTCAGCCCCAGCATTTT
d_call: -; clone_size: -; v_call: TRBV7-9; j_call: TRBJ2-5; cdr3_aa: CASRTRDRETQYF; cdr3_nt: TGTGCCAGCAGAACCAGGGATAGGGAGACCCAGTACTTC
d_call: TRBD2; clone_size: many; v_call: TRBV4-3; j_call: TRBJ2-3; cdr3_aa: CASSQGLAGGLSTDTQYF; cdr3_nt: TGCGCCAGCAGCCAAGGACTAGCGGGGGGGCTTTCCACAGATACGCAGTATTTT
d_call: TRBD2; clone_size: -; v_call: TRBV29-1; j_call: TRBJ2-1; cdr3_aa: CSGRTSGGRSSYNEQFF; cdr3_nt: TGCAGCGGCCGGACTAGCGGGGGGCGCTCCTCCTACAATGAGCAGTTCTTC
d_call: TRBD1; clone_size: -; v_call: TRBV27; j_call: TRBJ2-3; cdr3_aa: CASSTPGQGNTVPRYF; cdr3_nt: TGTGCCAGCAGTACACCGGGACAGGGTAATACGGTCCCCCGGTATTTT
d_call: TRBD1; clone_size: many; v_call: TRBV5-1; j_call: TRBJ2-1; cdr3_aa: CASSLAGTAYNEQFF; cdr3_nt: TGCGCCAGCAGCCTTGCCGGGACAGCATACAATGAGCAGTTCTTC
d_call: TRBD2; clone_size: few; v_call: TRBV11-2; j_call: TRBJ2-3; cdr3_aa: CASSLLDLAGVRSSTDTQYF; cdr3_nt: TGTGCCAGCAGCTTACTTGACCTAGCGGGGGTTAGATCTAGCACAGATACGCAGTATTTT
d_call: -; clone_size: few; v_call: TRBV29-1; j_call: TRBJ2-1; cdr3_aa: CSATGGAGEQFF; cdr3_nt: TGCAGCGCAACAGGGGGGGCGGGAGAGCAGTTCTTC
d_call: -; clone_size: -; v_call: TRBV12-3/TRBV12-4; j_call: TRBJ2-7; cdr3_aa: CASSFQAGLYYEQYF; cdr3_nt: TGTGCCAGCAGTTTTCAGGCAGGACTATACTACGAGCAGTACTTC
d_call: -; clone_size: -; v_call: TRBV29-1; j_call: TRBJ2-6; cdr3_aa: CSVDHGPLPNVLTF; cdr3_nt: TGCAGCGTTGACCATGGGCCCCTTCCCAACGTCCTGACTTTC
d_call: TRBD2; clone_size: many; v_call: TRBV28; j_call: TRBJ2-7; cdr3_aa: CASTWGTSFYEQYF; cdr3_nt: TGTGCCAGCACCTGGGGGACTAGCTTCTACGAGCAGTACTTC
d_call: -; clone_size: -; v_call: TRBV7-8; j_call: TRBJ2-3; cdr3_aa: CASSSTVGRHDTQYF; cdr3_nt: TGTGCCAGCAGCTCCACTGTCGGCCGTCACGATACGCAGTATTTT
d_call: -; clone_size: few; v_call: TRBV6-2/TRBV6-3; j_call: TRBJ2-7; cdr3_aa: CASRRSDGTYEQYF; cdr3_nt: TGTGCCAGCAGGCGCTCGGACGGTACCTACGAGCAGTACTTC
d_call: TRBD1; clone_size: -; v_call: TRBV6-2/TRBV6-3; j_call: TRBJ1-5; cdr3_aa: CASRSSGTGYRQPQHF; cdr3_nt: TGTGCCAGCAGATCCTCAGGGACAGGGTATCGTCAGCCCCAGCATTTT
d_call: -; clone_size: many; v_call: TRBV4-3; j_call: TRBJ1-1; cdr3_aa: CASSLGPGLNTEAFF; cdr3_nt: TGCGCCAGCAGCCTCGGGCCCGGCCTGAACACTGAAGCTTTCTTT
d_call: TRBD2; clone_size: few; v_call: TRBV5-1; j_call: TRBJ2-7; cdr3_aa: CASSPPLAGIYEQYF; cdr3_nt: TGCGCCAGCAGCCCACCACTAGCGGGAATCTACGAGCAGTACTTC
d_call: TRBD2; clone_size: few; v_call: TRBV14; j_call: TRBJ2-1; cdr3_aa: CASSPRLAGGPEQFF; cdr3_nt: TGTGCCAGCAGCCCCCGACTAGCGGGGGGGCCTGAGCAGTTCTTC
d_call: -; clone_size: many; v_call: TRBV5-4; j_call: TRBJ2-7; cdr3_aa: CASSPEAQTYEQYF; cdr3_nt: TGTGCCAGCAGCCCGGAGGCGCAGACCTACGAGCAGTACTTC
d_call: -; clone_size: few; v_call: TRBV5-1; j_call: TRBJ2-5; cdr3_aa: CASSLGGLGETQYF; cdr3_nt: TGCGCCAGCAGCTTGGGAGGCCTCGGGGAGACCCAGTACTTC
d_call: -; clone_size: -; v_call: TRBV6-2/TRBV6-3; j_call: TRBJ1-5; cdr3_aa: CASSYGLGSNQPQHF; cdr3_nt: TGTGCCAGCAGTTACGGACTGGGTAGCAATCAGCCCCAGCATTTT